Following are 26 T cell receptor beta chains from one sample sequenced in a study of vaccination effects on CD4 cells after COVID-19 (dated by TCRdb to between 2021 and 2022). In the ViraFEST assay, PBMC were stimulated with viral peptide pools, and TCR sequencing was then used to find antigen-specific CD4+ T cell clonotypes based on their expansion. After roughly 11 days of culture, CD4+ T cells were isolated with the EasySep CD4+ T cell isolation kit. Each participant received two doses of an mRNA SARS-CoV-2 vaccine, either BNT162b2 or mRNA-1273. The antigens of these receptors remain unknown. Receptors were amplified or captured by the immunoSEQ multiplex PCR assay. TCRdb took this table from immuneACCESS and kept in-frame rearrangements with V and J called. Such tables lack part of the clones; where checked against another copy, unresolved V genes explain under half of the gap, and the rest is unexplained. The sample includes some 15,000 clones, with about 76% observed a single time. The ten largest clones represent under 20% of the sample.

The source was CD4+ T cells from PBMCs cultured with HCoV-NL63 spike peptides, collected after COVID-19 vaccination. Read against the paper, the sample's cell subset or site label means: HCoV-NL63 spike overlapping peptide pool stimulation. These receptor sequences come from a human donor who received a COVID-19 vaccine.

The chain has TRBV5-1 and TRBJ2-3; 8 bases line up with TRBD2. V shed 1 base and J 2 bases; nucleotides not matched to a gene: 6. There are 16 residues in the CDR3. Germline V CDR1 and CDR2: SGHRS, YFSETQ. CDR3 residues: CASSLNSGVSTDTQYF. The CDR3 DNA sequence: TGCGCCAGCAGCTTGAATAGCGGGGTTTCCACAGATACGCAGTATTTT.

This rearrangement joins TRBV28 to TRBJ2-7; TRBD2 matches 14 bases. The V gene end was trimmed by 5 bases and the J gene end by 6 bases; junction bases not matched to a gene: 9. The germline CDR1 and CDR2 sequences are MDHEN and SYDVKM. The CDR3 is made up of 16 amino acids. CDR3 coding DNA: TGTGCCAGCAGTAGACTAGCGGGAGGGACAGGGGGCGAGCAGTACTTC. This codes for CASSRLAGGTGGEQYF.

The rearrangement uses TRBV18 and TRBJ2-1; TRBD1 aligns across 9 bases. The germline V gene has CDR1 KGHSH and CDR2 LQKENI. The CDR3 is 15 residues long. The trim removed 3 bases at V and 7 bases at J, leaving 7 bases unmatched. DNA for the CDR3: TGTGCCAGCTCACCCCGGACAGGGGATTTGAATGAGCAGTTCTTC. Translating gives CASSPRTGDLNEQFF.

The chain uses TRBV3-1 (or the pseudogene TRBV3-2) and TRBJ2-1; tentative D call: TRBD2 (6 bases). V dropped 3 bases and J dropped 0 bases, with 12 bases sitting between them. The CDR3 has 16 residues. Per germline, CDR1 LGHDT and CDR2 YNNKEL (reference sequence). The CDR3 region has the DNA TGTGCCAGCAGCCACCTAGCCGGGGGCTCCTACAATGAGCAGTTCTTC. Its protein is CASSHLAGGSYNEQFF.

This sequence joins TRBV18 and TRBJ2-5; 8 bases align to TRBD2. Per the germline V gene, CDR1 is KGHSH and CDR2 is LQKENI. V trimming: 6 bases; J trimming: 5 bases; junction bases outside the gene matches: 5. The CDR3 covers 13 residues. The CDR3 DNA reads as TGTGCCAGCTCCCTGGGACTAGGCGAGACCCAGTACTTC. Translation: CASSLGLGETQYF.

This clone occurred a few times. The CDR3 bases are TGTGCCAGCAGTTGGGTAAGGGCCGCGGGCCGGAGGAACACTGAAGCTTTCTTT. Its protein product is CASSWVRAAGRRNTEAFF. J is TRBJ1-1 and V is TRBV6-2 or TRBV6-3; D gene uncertain. Germline loops: CDR1 MNHEY, CDR2 SVGEGT. The CDR3 consists of 18 residues. V lost 4 bases to trimming and J lost 1 base, with 22 bases between them.

The chain recombines TRBV5-4 with TRBJ2-3; 9 positions match TRBD2. Looked up from germline, CDR1 is SGHNT and CDR2 is YYREEE (reference sequence). Trimming removed 0 bases from V and 2 bases from J; junction bases left unmatched: 10. There are 18 residues in the CDR3. The CDR3 nucleotides are TGTGCCAGCAGCTTGGACCTAACTAGCGGGTCTGCCACAGATACGCAGTATTTT. It yields the protein CASSLDLTSGSATDTQYF.

This clone is a singleton in its sample. V and J are TRBV28 and TRBJ2-1; D not certain. The CDR3 consists of 14 residues. Deletions cut 6 bases from V and 3 bases from J, with 12 bases between. Germline assignment: CDR1 MDHEN and CDR2 SYDVKM. The CDR3 DNA follows: TGTGCCAGCAGCGTCGGTAGCAACTACAATGAGCAGTTCTTC. This encodes CASSVGSNYNEQFF.

V usage is TRBV12-3 or TRBV12-4 and J usage is TRBJ1-5; no reliable D call. This CDR3 has 12 amino acids. V was shortened by 0 bases and J by 4 bases, with 1 base between the two germline ends. CDR3 DNA sequence: TGTGCCAGCAGTTTAGCAAATCAGCCCCAGCATTTT. Translated: CASSLANQPQHF.

The rearrangement uses TRBV7-9 and TRBJ1-3, with TRBD1 identical over 7 bases. J was trimmed by 0 bases and V by 5 bases; bases with no gene match: 10. The CDR3 consists of 17 residues. CDR1 is SEHNR and CDR2 is FQNEAQ in the germline V gene (reference sequence). CDR3 sequence: CASSVGQQLLSGNTIYF. DNA of the CDR3: TGTGCCAGCAGCGTGGGACAGCAATTACTCTCTGGAAACACCATATATTTT. The full variable domain, its missing parts supplied by reference TRBV7-9 and TRBJ1-3, is DTGVSQNPRHKITKRGQNVTFRCDPISEHNRLYWYRQTLGQGPEFLTYFQNEAQLEKSRLLSDRFSAERPKGSFSTLEIQRTEQGDSAMYLCASSVGQQLLSGNTIYFGEGSWLTVV.

This chain connects TRBV7-2 to TRBJ2-3; possibly TRBD1 for D (6 bases). Trimming stripped 2 bases from V and 3 bases from J, with 12 bases between. From germline, CDR1 is SGHTA and CDR2 FQGNSA. The CDR3 has 15 residues. Written as DNA, the CDR3 is TGTGCCAGCAGCTTACCACAGGGCCTGACAGATACGCAGTATTTT. It specifies CASSLPQGLTDTQYF.

The chain has TRBV4-2 and TRBJ1-4, with TRBD1 matching over 7 bases. The CDR3 loop spans 16 amino acids. Germline V lookup: CDR1 LGHNA, CDR2 YNFKEQ. After removal of 3 bases from V and 1 base from J, the junction contained 5 bases not matched to a gene. The CDR3 reads CASSHNRGGTNEKLFF. CDR3 in DNA: TGTGCCAGCAGCCATAACAGGGGAGGAACTAATGAAAAACTGTTTTTT.

There are a few counts of this clone. This chain uses TRBV7-3 with TRBJ1-6; D is unclear. Trimming took 1 base from V and 7 from J, leaving 8 bases between them. Per germline, CDR1 SGHTA and CDR2 FQGTGA. The CDR3 has 14 residues. CDR3 nucleotides: TGTGCCAGCAGCTTAAGTGGCGTAAATTCACCCCTCCACTTT. Residues: CASSLSGVNSPLHF.

The J gene is TRBJ2-6, the V gene TRBV6-4; weak D call: TRBD1 (6 bases). This CDR3 region has 15 residues. Trimming shortened V by 5 bases and J by 0 bases, and 8 bases separated the two germline ends. Per germline, CDR1 MRHNA and CDR2 SNTAGT. CDR3 sequence: CASSSQGSGANVLTF. In DNA form, the CDR3 reads TGTGCCAGCAGTTCACAGGGCTCTGGGGCCAACGTCCTGACTTTC.

The chain employs TRBV5-1 and TRBJ2-7; either TRBD1 or TRBD2 may supply D (5 bases each). Germline assignment: CDR1 SGHRS and CDR2 YFSETQ. The ends were cut back, 2 bases at V and 4 bases at J, with 16 bases in the middle. This CDR3 contains 15 residues. The CDR3 loop is CASSFLGTLGYEQYF. The CDR3 nucleotides read TGCGCCAGCAGCTTTTTGGGGACCCTGGGGTACGAGCAGTACTTC.

The chain combines TRBV5-1 with TRBJ2-7; 10 bases match TRBD1. This CDR3 is 16 amino acids long. Trimming at V came to 1 base and at J to 7 bases, leaving 11 bases not matched to a gene. Germline CDR1 and CDR2: SGHRS and YFSETQ. The CDR3 region is CASSLLPKGQGKEQYF. CDR3 in DNA: TGCGCCAGCAGCTTGCTGCCAAAGGGACAGGGGAAAGAGCAGTACTTC.

The V gene is TRBV7-2, the J gene TRBJ1-1, with TRBD1 matching over 7 bases. The V gene end was trimmed by 2 bases and the J gene end by 10 bases; junction bases not matched to a gene: 4. The CDR3 covers 12 residues. From germline, CDR1 is SGHTA and CDR2 FQGNSA. In DNA, the CDR3 is TGTGCCAGCAGCTTAAGGCAGGGGGGAGCTTTCTTT. This encodes CASSLRQGGAFF. Full variable domain (outside the CDR3, taken from reference TRBV7-2 and TRBJ1-1): GAGVSQSPSNKVTEKGKDVELRCDPISGHTALYWYRQSLGQGLEFLIYFQGNSAPDKSGLPSDRFSAERTGGSVSTLTIQRTQQEDSAVYLCASSLRQGGAFFGQGTRLTVV.

This chain joins TRBV7-9 and TRBJ2-3, with 7 bases that match TRBD1. The CDR3 totals 17 residues. V shed 5 bases, J shed 0 bases, and the junction held 11 bases outside the gene matches. Germline CDR1 is SEHNR and CDR2 is FQNEAQ (reference sequence). The CDR3 DNA reads TGTGCCAGCAGCAAAGGGACCTCAGGGGGTAGCACAGATACGCAGTATTTT. It is translated as CASSKGTSGGSTDTQYF.

By share of the sample, this clone is large (0.1 to 1%). V and J are TRBV24-1 and TRBJ2-3; a possible D gene is TRBD1 (6 bases). This CDR3 is built from 14 residues. Trimming removed 3 bases at V and 0 bases at J, with 6 bases between. Germline loops: CDR1 KGHDR, CDR2 SFDVKD. CDR3 loop: CATSDDRSTDTQYF. The CDR3 nucleotides are TGTGCCACCAGTGATGACAGGAGCACAGATACGCAGTATTTT.

V gene TRBV28 combines with J gene TRBJ1-6; D is possibly TRBD1 (5 bases). V was clipped by 5 bases and J by 7 bases, with 12 bases between them. The CDR3 extends over 14 amino acids. Germline V gene sequence: CDR1 MDHEN, CDR2 SYDVKM. CDR3 residues: CASSVGTANSPLHF. The CDR3 nucleotides are TGTGCCAGCAGTGTCGGGACTGCGAATTCACCCCTCCACTTT.

This clone was seen a single time. The gene calls are TRBV6-1 and TRBJ2-7, with 9 bases matching TRBD1. The CDR3 sequence is 15 residues long. Germline V gene sequence: CDR1 MNHNS, CDR2 SASEGT. J was trimmed by 0 bases and V by 8 bases; bases with no gene match: 8. CDR3 in DNA: TGTGCCAGCGAACCTCGGGACAGGGTCTCCTACGAGCAGTACTTC. Its protein is CASEPRDRVSYEQYF.

Written as DNA, the CDR3 is TGTGCCAGCTCATCCAGGGTTCCCGGGGAGCTGTTTTTT. Its protein product is CASSSRVPGELFF. This sequence joins TRBV18 and TRBJ2-2; possibly TRBD1 for D (5 bases). Trimming took 5 bases from V and 6 from J, leaving 10 bases between them. The CDR3 length is 13 residues. The germline CDR1 and CDR2 sequences are KGHSH and LQKENI.

This clone turned up a few times. The rearrangement joins TRBV4-3 to TRBJ1-1; no reliable D call. The CDR3 is made up of 14 amino acids. CDR1 and CDR2 from the germline V gene are LGHNA and YSLEER. Trimming pared 1 base from V and 0 bases from J, leaving 6 bases between. The CDR3 loop is CASSQGHMNTEAFF. The CDR3 DNA reads TGCGCCAGCAGCCAAGGGCACATGAACACTGAAGCTTTCTTT.

The V call is TRBV10-3, the J call TRBJ1-6; no clear D gene. Germline V gene data show CDR1 as ENHRY and CDR2 as SYGVKD. Between the trimmed V and J ends, which lost 5 bases and 7 bases, there was a span of 12 bases. The CDR3 has 14 residues. The CDR3 DNA follows: TGTGCCATCAGTCCACGTGGAGAGAATTCACCCCTCCACTTT. This sequence encodes CAISPRGENSPLHF.

This chain connects TRBV6-6 to TRBJ2-1; 8 bases are shared with TRBD2. This CDR3 has 15 amino acids. The junction had 10 bases not matched to a gene; V was cut back by 6 bases and J by 6 bases. Germline V gene lookup returns CDR1 MNHNY and CDR2 SVGAGI (reference sequence). DNA of the CDR3: TGTGCCAGCAGCCCGCCCGGGACTAGGGGCAATGAGCAGTTCTTC. Its translation is CASSPPGTRGNEQFF.

The chain is built from TRBV5-1 and TRBJ2-5, with 11 nucleotides matching TRBD2. The CDR3 has 18 amino acids. Looked up from germline, CDR1 is SGHRS and CDR2 is YFSETQ. With V trimmed by 4 bases and J by 1 base, 12 bases remained unmatched. The chain's CDR3 is CASSLGSSGRPPQETQYF. Written as DNA, the CDR3 is TGCGCCAGCAGCCTTGGGTCTAGCGGGAGGCCCCCCCAAGAGACCCAGTACTTC.